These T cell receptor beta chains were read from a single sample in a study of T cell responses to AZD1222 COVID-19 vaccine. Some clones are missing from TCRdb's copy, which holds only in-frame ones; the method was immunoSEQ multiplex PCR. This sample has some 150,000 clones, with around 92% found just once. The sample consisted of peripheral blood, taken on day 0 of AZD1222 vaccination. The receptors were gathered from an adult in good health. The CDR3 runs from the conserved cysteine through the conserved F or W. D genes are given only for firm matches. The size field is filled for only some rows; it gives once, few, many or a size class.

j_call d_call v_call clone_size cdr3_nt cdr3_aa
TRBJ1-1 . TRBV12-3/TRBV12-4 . TGTGCCAGCTCCCTCGGGCGGGGTGTGCGGGGTTTCTTT CASSLGRGVRGFF
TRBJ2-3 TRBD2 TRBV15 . TGTGCCACCAGCAGAGTCCTTTTACTAGCGGCGATCACAGATACGCAGTATTTT CATSRVLLLAAITDTQYF
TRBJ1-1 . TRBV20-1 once TGCAGTGCGGCGGAGAACACTGAAGCTTTCTTT CSAAENTEAFF
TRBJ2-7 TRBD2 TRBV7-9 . TGTGCCAGCAGCCTGGGACTCGGGGGGTACGAGCAGTACTTC CASSLGLGGYEQYF
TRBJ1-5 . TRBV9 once TGTGCCAGCAGCCTGACAGGCGGCCTTAATCAGCCCCAGCATTTT CASSLTGGLNQPQHF
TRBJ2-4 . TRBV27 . TGTGCCAGCAGTTTATCAGGGTCAGAAAACATTCAGTACTTC CASSLSGSENIQYF
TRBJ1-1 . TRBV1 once TGCACCAGCAGCCCGGGGGGCCGGGACACTGAAGCTTTCTTT CTSSPGGRDTEAFF
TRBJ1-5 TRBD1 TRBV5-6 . TGTGCCAGCAGCTTGGCAGGGGGGTTTAGCAATCAGCCCCAGCATTTT CASSLAGGFSNQPQHF
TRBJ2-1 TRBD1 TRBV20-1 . TGCAGTGCTAGTAGGACAGGGGGCCTAAATGAGCAGTTCTTC CSASRTGGLNEQFF
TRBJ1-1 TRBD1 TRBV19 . TGTGCCAGTATGGCTAACCGGGACAGGGGGAGGGACACTGAAGCTTTCTTT CASMANRDRGRDTEAFF
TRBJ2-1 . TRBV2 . TGTGCCAGCACAACCCGGGCCAACAGAGGCGATGAGCAGTTCTTC CASTTRANRGDEQFF
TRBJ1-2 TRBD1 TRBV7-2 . TGTGCCAGCAGCCTTAGGGGGGGACAGGGAAACTATGGCTACACCTTC CASSLRGGQGNYGYTF
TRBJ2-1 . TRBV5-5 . TGTGCCAGCAGCTTGCCAGTGCCTTTCAATGAGCAGTTCTTC CASSLPVPFNEQFF
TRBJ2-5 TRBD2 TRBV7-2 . TGTGCCAGCAGCTTAGTAGGCGGGAGGAGAGAGACCCAGTACTTC CASSLVGGRRETQYF
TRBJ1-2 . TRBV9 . TGTGCCAGCAGCCCCGTAGAGTCCAACTACGGCTACACCTTC CASSPVESNYGYTF
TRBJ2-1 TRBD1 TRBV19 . TGTGCCAGCAGACAGGGTTTTAATGAGCAGTTCTTC CASRQGFNEQFF
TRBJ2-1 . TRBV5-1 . TGCGCCAGCAGCTTGGTTTCTCAGGGACCCTACAATGAGCAGTTCTTC CASSLVSQGPYNEQFF
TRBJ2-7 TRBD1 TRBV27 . TGTGCCAGCAGTTTTTCGGACAGGGGTTCCTACGAGCAGTACTTC CASSFSDRGSYEQYF
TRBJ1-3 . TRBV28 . TGTGCCAGCAGTTTAACACCTCGCTCTGGAAACACCATATATTTT CASSLTPRSGNTIYF
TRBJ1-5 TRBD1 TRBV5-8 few TGTGCCAGCAGCCCCGGACAGGGGGCGCCTAGCAATCAGCCCCAGCATTTT CASSPGQGAPSNQPQHF
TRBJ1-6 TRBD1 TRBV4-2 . TGTGCCAGCAGCCAAGATCCTCGACAGGGTCGTCCCCTCCACTTT CASSQDPRQGRPLHF
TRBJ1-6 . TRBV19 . TGTGCCAGCAGCAGTAGGTCTGTATTAACACCCCTCCACTTT CASSSRSVLTPLHF
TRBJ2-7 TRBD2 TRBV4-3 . TGCGCCAGCAGCACCCGGACTAGCGGGAGGAGCTCCTACGAGCAGTACTTC CASSTRTSGRSSYEQYF
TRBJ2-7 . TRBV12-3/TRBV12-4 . TGTGCCAGCAGCTCAGGCTACGAGCAGTACTTC CASSSGYEQYF
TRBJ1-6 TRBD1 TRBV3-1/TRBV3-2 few TGTGCCAGCAGCCATCGGGACAGGACATATTCACCCCTCCACTTT CASSHRDRTYSPLHF
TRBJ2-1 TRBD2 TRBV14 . TGTGCCAGCAGCCAGTTAAGGACTAGCGGGGACAATGAGCAGTTCTTC CASSQLRTSGDNEQFF
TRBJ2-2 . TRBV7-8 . TGTGCCAGCAGCCCCGTCCGGGGGTACACCGGGGAGCTGTTTTTT CASSPVRGYTGELFF
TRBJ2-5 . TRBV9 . TGTGCCACCTCAAGCCCAGTCTACCAAGAGACCCAGTACTTC CATSSPVYQETQYF
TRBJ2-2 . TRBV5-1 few TGCGCCAGCAGCTTCAGGGAGGCCGGGGAGCTGTTTTTT CASSFREAGELFF
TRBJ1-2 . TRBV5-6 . TGTGCCAGCAGCTTGGGATCGTCGGTGAACTATGGCTACACCTTC CASSLGSSVNYGYTF
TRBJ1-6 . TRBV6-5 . TGTGCCAGCAGGACGAGCTCCTATAATTCACCCCTCCACTTT CASRTSSYNSPLHF
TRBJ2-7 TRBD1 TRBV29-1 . TGCAGCGTTGAACTGACAGGGGCCCTTCCTTACGAGCAGTACTTC CSVELTGALPYEQYF
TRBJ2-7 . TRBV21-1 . TGTGCCAGCAGCAAACCTCAGACAGGGAATAGATCCTACGAGCAGTACTTC CASSKPQTGNRSYEQYF
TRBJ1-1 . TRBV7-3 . TGTGCCAGCAGCTCCCAAGGGGGGTCTGGCACTGAAGCTTTCTTT CASSSQGGSGTEAFF
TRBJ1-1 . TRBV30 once TGTGCCTGGAGTGTACGATGGGGAACCCCCGGCCTGAACACTGAAGCTTTCTTT CAWSVRWGTPGLNTEAFF
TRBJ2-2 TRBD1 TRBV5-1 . TGCGCCAGCAGCCTGGACAGGCGCACCGGGGAGCTGTTTTTT CASSLDRRTGELFF
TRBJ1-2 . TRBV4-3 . TGCGCCAGCAGCCAAGAGGGGGTGGGTGGCTACACCTTC CASSQEGVGGYTF
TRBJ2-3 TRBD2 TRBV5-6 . TGTGCCAGCAGCTTGTGGGTAGCGGGGTGGAGCACAGATACGCAGTATTTT CASSLWVAGWSTDTQYF
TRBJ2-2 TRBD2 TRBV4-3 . TGCGCCAGCAGCCAAGCCGGGTTTCGGCGGGAGCAAACCGGGGAGCTGTTTTTT CASSQAGFRREQTGELFF
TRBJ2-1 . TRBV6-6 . TGTGCCAGCAGTTACGGGACGGTAGACAATGAGCAGTTCTTC CASSYGTVDNEQFF
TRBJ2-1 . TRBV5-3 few TGTGCCAGAATTGAAGCCCAGACCTACAATGAGCAGTTCTTC CARIEAQTYNEQFF
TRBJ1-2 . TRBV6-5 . TGTGCCAGCACTCTCTGGGACGGATATGGCTACACCTTC CASTLWDGYGYTF
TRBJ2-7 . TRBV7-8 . TGTGCCAGCAGTAAAACCCTTTCCCCAGACGAGCAGTACTTC CASSKTLSPDEQYF
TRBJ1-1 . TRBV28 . TGTGCCAGCAGCCCAATGGGTAGTTCTGAAGCTTTCTTT CASSPMGSSEAFF
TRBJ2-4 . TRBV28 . TGTGCCAGCAGTTTATGGACGGGGGAAGGTGGGGGACGCAAAAACATTCAGTACTTC CASSLWTGEGGGRKNIQYF
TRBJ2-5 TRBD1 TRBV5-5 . TGTGCCAGCAGCTTCGGCAGGGGGCTAGAGACCCAGTACTTC CASSFGRGLETQYF
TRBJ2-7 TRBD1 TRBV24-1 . TGTGCCACAGGACAGGCCTACGAGCAGTACTTC CATGQAYEQYF
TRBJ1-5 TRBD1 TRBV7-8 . TGTGCCAGCAGCTTGCCCCCTACAGGGGGCCCTGGTGAGCCCCAGCATTTT CASSLPPTGGPGEPQHF
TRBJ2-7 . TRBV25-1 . TGTGCCAGCAGTGATCCAGGCGGGACGAAGTCCTACGAGCAGTACTTC CASSDPGGTKSYEQYF
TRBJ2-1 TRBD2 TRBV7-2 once TGTGCCAGCAGCTTAGGAGGAGCGGGGGGATACAATGAGCAGTTCTTC CASSLGGAGGYNEQFF
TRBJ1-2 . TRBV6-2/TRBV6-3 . TGTGCCAGCAGTTACGGCGGGTTCGGCTACACCTTC CASSYGGFGYTF
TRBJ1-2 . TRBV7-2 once TGTGCCAGCAGCTTAGACGTGGTTGGCTACACCTTC CASSLDVVGYTF
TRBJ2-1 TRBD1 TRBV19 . TGTGCCAGGCCATTACGGGACAGGGGGTACAATGAGCAGTTCTTC CARPLRDRGYNEQFF
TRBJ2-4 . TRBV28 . TGTGCCAGCAGTTTATCCCAGGGGGGAAACATTCAGTACTTC CASSLSQGGNIQYF
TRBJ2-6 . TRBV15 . TGTGCCACCAGCAGAGATCTCGAAGACGATGGGGCCAACGTCCTGACTTTC CATSRDLEDDGANVLTF
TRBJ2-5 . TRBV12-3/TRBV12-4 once TGTGCCAGCAGTTTGGAGGGTTGGGAGACCCAGTACTTC CASSLEGWETQYF